Listed below are T cell receptor beta chains from one sample, sequenced in a study of human T cells and chemical hapten exposure. In TCRdb, the RACE reads were re-called with MiXCR into one record per CDR3 protein. The repertoire consists of just over 350,000 distinct CDR3 sequences, with about 6% occurring once and the leading ten covering roughly 5.4%. The sample here was whole blood, taken in connection with sensitization to the hapten diphenylcyclopropenone (DPC). These receptors were collected from a woman aged 18-30 years with alopecia areata. Some clones in this sample may be carry-over from other donors' samples. The CDR3 runs from the conserved cysteine through the conserved F or W. A D gene is named only where the DNA matches it firmly. The size entry is marked missing in some rows and otherwise reads once, few, many or a size class.

v_gene,d_gene,abundance,j_gene,CDR3aa,CDR3nt
TRBV6-2/TRBV6-3,-,few,TRBJ2-2,CASNDDTGELFF,TGTGCCAGCAACGATGACACCGGGGAGCTGTTTTTT
TRBV29-1,-,-,TRBJ2-1,CSGVGSYNEQFF,TGCAGCGGAGTAGGCAGCTACAATGAGCAGTTCTTC
TRBV12-3/TRBV12-4,TRBD1,-,TRBJ1-2,CASTIRGQPYGYTF,TGTGCCAGCACAATACGGGGACAGCCCTATGGCTACACCTTC
TRBV20-1,-,-,TRBJ2-1,CSALRGYNEQFF,TGCAGTGCTCTCCGGGGTTACAATGAGCAGTTCTTC
TRBV6-5,TRBD1,many,TRBJ1-3,CASSRTGLPDSGNTIYF,TGTGCCAGCAGTCGGACAGGCCTGCCGGACTCTGGAAACACCATATATTTT
TRBV7-8,-,few,TRBJ2-3,CASSLAGSNTDTQYF,TGTGCCAGCAGCTTAGCGGGATCTAACACAGATACGCAGTATTTT
TRBV6-5,TRBD1,many,TRBJ1-6,CASRSDRGGNSPLHF,TGTGCCAGCAGATCCGACAGGGGTGGTAATTCACCCCTCCACTTT
TRBV5-6,-,many,TRBJ1-4,CASSLEVDGPGAKLFF,TGTGCCAGCAGCTTGGAGGTAGACGGGCCGGGCGCAAAACTGTTTTTT
TRBV6-2/TRBV6-3,-,few,TRBJ2-1,CASSYSVRYNEQFF,TGTGCCAGCAGTTACTCAGTACGATACAATGAGCAGTTCTTC
TRBV7-2,TRBD2,-,TRBJ2-5,CASSGGGRETQYF,TGTGCCAGCAGCGGGGGCGGGAGGGAGACCCAGTACTTC
TRBV18,-,few,TRBJ1-2,CASSPMDYGYTF,TGTGCCAGCTCACCTATGGACTATGGCTACACCTTC
TRBV13,-,few,TRBJ1-1,CASTQAGSDSEAFF,TGTGCCAGCACCCAGGCGGGCTCGGACAGTGAAGCTTTCTTT
TRBV2,TRBD1,-,TRBJ1-1,CASAWTGNTEAFF,TGTGCCAGCGCTTGGACAGGGAACACTGAAGCTTTCTTT
TRBV4-2,TRBD2,few,TRBJ2-1,CASSQDASRTSLLLREQFF,TGTGCCAGCAGCCAAGATGCATCGAGGACTAGCCTTCTCCTACGGGAGCAGTTCTTC